This T cell receptor beta chain was profiled in a study of control samples from healthy donors and cancer patients. The CDR3 length is 14 residues. V gave up 1 base and J gave up 7 bases, with 10 bases separating them. Germline values: CDR1 LNHDA, CDR2 SQIVND (reference sequence). Profiling relied on immunoSEQ multiplex PCR, and the TCRdb table lists in-frame clones only, not all of them. The data include about 200,000 clones; the top ten clones carry more than 2%. Sequenced: blood. The V gene is TRBV19, the J gene TRBJ1-4, with D unresolved. The sequence was collected from a woman in her thirties in good health. CDR3 amino acids: CASSIGSAPEKLFF. CDR3 nucleotide sequence: TGTGCCAGTAGTATAGGTTCAGCGCCTGAAAAACTGTTTTTT.